A single T cell receptor (beta chain) is shown here with its context. The germline V gene has CDR1 SGHTA and CDR2 FQGNSA. With 1 base removed from V and 2 bases from J, the gap between germline ends came to 9 bases. CDR3 length equals 15 residues. This sample is drawn from a study of OX40 agonist ivuxolimab in advanced cancers. This table comes from immunoSEQ multiplex PCR, and its TCRdb copy is limited to in-frame clones, with some not included. The sample lists tens of thousands of clones; roughly nine tenths were seen once. This TCR came from an adult with an advanced solid tumor such as melanoma, head and neck, liver or kidney cancer. This specimen was CD4+ or CD8+ T cells sorted from blood, taken in a trial of the OX40 agonist ivuxolimab. The V gene is TRBV7-2, the J gene TRBJ2-1; D ambiguous. The CDR3 protein is CASSLEGSPYNEQFF. As DNA, the CDR3 is TGTGCCAGCAGCTTAGAGGGCTCCCCCTACAATGAGCAGTTCTTC.